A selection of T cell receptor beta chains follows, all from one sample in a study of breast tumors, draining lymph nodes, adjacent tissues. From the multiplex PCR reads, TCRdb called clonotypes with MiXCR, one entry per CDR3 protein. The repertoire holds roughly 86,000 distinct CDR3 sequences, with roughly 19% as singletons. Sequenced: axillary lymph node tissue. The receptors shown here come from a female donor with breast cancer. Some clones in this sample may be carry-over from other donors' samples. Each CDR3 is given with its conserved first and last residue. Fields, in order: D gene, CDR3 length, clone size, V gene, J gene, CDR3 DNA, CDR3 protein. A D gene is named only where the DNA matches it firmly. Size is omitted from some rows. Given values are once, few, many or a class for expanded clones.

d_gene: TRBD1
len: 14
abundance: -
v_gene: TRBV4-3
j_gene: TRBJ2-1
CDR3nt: TGCGCCAGCAGCCAAGCGGGACAGGGCAGTGAGCAGTTCTTC
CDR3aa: CASSQAGQGSEQFF

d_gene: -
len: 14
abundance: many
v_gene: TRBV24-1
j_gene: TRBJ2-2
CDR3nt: TGTGCCACCAGTGGTAAGGGGAACACCGGGGAGCTGTTTTTT
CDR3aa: CATSGKGNTGELFF

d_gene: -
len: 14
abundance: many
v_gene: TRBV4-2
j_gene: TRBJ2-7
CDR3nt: TGTGCCAGCAGCCAAGATCAGCGTTCCTACGAGCAGTACTTC
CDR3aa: CASSQDQRSYEQYF

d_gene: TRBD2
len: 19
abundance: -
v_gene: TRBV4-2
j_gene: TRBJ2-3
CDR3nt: TGTGCCAGCAGCCAAGGGCTAGCGGGAGGCACCGGGCGAGGGGATACGCAGTATTTT
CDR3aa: CASSQGLAGGTGRGDTQYF

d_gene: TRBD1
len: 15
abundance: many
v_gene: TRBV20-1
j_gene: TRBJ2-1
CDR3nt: TGCAGTGCTAGGAGGGGACAGGGGGTATACAATGAGCAGTTCTTC
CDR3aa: CSARRGQGVYNEQFF

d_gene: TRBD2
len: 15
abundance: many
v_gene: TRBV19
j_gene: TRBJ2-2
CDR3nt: TGTGCCAGTAGCACTAGCGGAGCGAACACCGGGGAGCTGTTTTTT
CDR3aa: CASSTSGANTGELFF

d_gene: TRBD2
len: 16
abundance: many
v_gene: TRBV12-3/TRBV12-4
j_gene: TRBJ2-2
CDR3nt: TGTGCCAGCAGCACAGGGACTAGCGGGAACACCGGGGAGCTGTTTTTT
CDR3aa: CASSTGTSGNTGELFF

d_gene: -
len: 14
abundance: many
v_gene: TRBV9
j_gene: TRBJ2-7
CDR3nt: TGTGCCAGCAGCGTAGGGGTGGGGGTTTACGAGCAGTACTTC
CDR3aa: CASSVGVGVYEQYF

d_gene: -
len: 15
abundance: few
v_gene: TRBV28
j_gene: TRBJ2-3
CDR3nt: TGTGCCAGCAGAGGAGGGGGAGCAAACTCAGATACGCAGTATTTT
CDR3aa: CASRGGGANSDTQYF

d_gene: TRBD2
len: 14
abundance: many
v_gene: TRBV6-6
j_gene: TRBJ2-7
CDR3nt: TGTGCCAGCAGTTCGGGGACTAGCGTCTACGAGCAGTACTTC
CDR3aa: CASSSGTSVYEQYF

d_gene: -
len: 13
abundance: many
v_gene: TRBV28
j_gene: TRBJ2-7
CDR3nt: TGTGCCAGCAGTTTGGATGGAGGCAACGAGCAGTACTTC
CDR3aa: CASSLDGGNEQYF

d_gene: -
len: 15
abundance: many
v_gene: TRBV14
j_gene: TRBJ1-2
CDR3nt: TGTGCCAGCAGCCAAGATACCCGGGGCTCTAGCGGCTACACCTTC
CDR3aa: CASSQDTRGSSGYTF

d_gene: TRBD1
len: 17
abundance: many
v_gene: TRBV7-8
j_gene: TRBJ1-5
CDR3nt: TGTGCCAGCAGCTCAAGCCCGGGACAGGTGTCGGCTCAGCCCCAGCATTTT
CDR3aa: CASSSSPGQVSAQPQHF

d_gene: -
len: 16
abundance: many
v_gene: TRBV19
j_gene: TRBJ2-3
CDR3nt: TGTGCCAGTAGTATGGGTGCAGGAGCGGTGAGAGATACGCAGTATTTT
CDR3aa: CASSMGAGAVRDTQYF

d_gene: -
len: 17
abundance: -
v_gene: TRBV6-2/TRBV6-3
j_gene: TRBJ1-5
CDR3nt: TGTGCCAGCAGTGAACGAACCCCCGGGGAGAGCAATCAGCCCCAGCATTTT
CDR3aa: CASSERTPGESNQPQHF

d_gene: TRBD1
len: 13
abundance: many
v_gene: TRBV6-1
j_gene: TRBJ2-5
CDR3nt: TGTGCCACTCGGGACAGGGTTTTAGAGACCCAGTACTTC
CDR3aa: CATRDRVLETQYF

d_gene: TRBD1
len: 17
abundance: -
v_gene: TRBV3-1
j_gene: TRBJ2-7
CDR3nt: TGTGCCAGCAGCCAAGACCCGGGACAGGGGGTCCGGCGGGGGCAGTACTTC
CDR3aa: CASSQDPGQGVRRGQYF

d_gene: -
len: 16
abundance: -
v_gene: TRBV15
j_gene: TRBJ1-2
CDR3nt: TGTGCCACCAGCAGAGTAGAGGGGGGGGGGAACTATGGCTACACCTTC
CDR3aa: CATSRVEGGGNYGYTF

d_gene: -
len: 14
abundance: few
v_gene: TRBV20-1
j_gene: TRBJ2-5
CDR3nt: TGCAGTGCTAGAGGAGGGACCAACCAAGAGACCCAGTACTTC
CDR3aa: CSARGGTNQETQYF

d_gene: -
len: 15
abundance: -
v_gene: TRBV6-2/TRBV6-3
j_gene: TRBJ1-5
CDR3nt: TGTGCCAGCAGCCCTCCCGCTGTGGGCAATCAGCCCCAGCATTTT
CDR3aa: CASSPPAVGNQPQHF

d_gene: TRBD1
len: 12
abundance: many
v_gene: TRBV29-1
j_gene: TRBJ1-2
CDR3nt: TGCAGCGTGTTCGGACAGGGCTATGGCTACACCTTC
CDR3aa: CSVFGQGYGYTF

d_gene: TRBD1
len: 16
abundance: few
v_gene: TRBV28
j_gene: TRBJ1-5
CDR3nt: TGTGCCAGCAGTGGGGGACAGGGTGTCGGCAATCAGCCCCAGCATTTT
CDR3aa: CASSGGQGVGNQPQHF

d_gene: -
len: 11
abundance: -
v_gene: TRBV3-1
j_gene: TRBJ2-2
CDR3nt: TGTGCCAGCAGCAAAACCGGGGAGCTGTTTTTT
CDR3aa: CASSKTGELFF

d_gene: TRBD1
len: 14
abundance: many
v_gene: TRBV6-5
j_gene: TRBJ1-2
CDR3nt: TGTGCCAGCAGTTCCGGGACAGGGCCCTATGGCTACACCTTC
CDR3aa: CASSSGTGPYGYTF

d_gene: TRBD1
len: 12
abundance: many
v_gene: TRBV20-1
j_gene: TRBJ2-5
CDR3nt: TGCAGTGCTACTGGACAGGGCGGGACCCAGTACTTC
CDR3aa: CSATGQGGTQYF

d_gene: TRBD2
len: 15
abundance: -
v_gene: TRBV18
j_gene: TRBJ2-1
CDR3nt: TGTGCCAGCTCACCAATCGCGGGAGGTAACAATGAGCAGTTCTTC
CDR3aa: CASSPIAGGNNEQFF

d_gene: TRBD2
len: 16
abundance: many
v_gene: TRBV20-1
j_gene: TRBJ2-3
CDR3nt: TGCAGTGCTAGGAGCCTAGCGGGAGCAGTCACAGATACGCAGTATTTT
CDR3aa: CSARSLAGAVTDTQYF

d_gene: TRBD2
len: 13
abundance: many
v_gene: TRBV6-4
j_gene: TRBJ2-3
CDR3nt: TGTGCCAGCAGTGAGCGGGAGACAGATACGCAGTATTTT
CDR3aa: CASSERETDTQYF

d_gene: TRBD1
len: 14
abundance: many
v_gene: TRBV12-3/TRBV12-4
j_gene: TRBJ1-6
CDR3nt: TGTGCCAGCAGTTTAGGGACAGGGGTCTCACCCCTCCACTTT
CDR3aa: CASSLGTGVSPLHF

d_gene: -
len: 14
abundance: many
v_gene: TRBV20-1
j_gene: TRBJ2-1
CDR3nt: TGCAGTGCCCCGAAATGGGAGGCCTACAATGAGCAGTTCTTC
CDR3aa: CSAPKWEAYNEQFF

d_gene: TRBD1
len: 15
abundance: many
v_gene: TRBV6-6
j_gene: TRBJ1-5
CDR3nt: TGTGCCAGCAGCTGGGACAGGGGGCTTGATCAGCCCCAGCATTTT
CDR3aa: CASSWDRGLDQPQHF

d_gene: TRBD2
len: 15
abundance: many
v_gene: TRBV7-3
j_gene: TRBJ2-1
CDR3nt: TGTGCCAGCAGGGCAGGGACTAGCGGCGACAATGAGCAGTTCTTC
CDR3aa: CASRAGTSGDNEQFF

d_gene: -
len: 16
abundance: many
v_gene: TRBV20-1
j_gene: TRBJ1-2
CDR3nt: TGCAGTGCTAGAGGAAGCGTGCAGATTCCTGGTGTTGGCTACACCTTC
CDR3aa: CSARGSVQIPGVGYTF

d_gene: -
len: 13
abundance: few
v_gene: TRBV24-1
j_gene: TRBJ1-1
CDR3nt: TGTGCCACCAGTGATTGGAGGAACACTGAAGCTTTCTTT
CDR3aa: CATSDWRNTEAFF

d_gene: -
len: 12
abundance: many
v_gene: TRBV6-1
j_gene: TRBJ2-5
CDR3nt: TGTGCCAGCAGTGAATTGTTAGAGACCCAGTACTTC
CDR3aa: CASSELLETQYF

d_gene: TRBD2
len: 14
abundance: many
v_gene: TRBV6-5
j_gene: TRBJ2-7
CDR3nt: TGTGCCAGCAGCCCGACTAGCGGGAGGAACGAGCAGTACTTC
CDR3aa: CASSPTSGRNEQYF

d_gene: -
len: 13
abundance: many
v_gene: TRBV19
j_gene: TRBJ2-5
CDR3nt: TGTGCCAGCGTAGCGGATAGAGGAGAGACCCAGTACTTC
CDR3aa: CASVADRGETQYF

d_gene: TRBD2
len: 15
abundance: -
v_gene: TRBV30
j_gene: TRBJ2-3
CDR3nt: TGTGCCTGGAGACGTAGCGGGGCTAGCACAGATACGCAGTATTTT
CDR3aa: CAWRRSGASTDTQYF

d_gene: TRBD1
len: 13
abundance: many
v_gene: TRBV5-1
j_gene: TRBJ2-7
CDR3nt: TGCGCCAGCAGCGCCGGGACAGGGGGCGAGCAGTACTTC
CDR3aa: CASSAGTGGEQYF

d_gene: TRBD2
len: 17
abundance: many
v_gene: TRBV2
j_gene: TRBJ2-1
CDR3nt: TGTGCCAGCAGAGACAACAGGACTAGCGGGGACTACAATGAGCAGTTCTTC
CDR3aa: CASRDNRTSGDYNEQFF

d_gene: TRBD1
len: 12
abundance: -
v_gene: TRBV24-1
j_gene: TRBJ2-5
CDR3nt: TGTGCCACCAGGGTGGACAGGGGCACCGAGGTCTTC
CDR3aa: CATRVDRGTEVF

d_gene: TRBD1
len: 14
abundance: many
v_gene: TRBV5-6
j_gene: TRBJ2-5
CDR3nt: TGTGCCAGCAGGCCGACAGGGGGAGGGGAGACCCAGTACTTC
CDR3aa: CASRPTGGGETQYF

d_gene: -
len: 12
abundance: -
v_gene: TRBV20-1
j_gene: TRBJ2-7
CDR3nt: TGCAGTGCTTTTAGCGCACACTACGAGCAGTACTTC
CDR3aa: CSAFSAHYEQYF

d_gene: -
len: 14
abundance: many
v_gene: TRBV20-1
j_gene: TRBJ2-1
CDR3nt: TGCAGTGCTCTAGATCCGAGCTCCTACAATGAGCAGTTCTTC
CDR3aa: CSALDPSSYNEQFF

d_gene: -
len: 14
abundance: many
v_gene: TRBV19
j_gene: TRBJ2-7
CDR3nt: TGTGCCAGTAGTAGGAAGCAGGGCCCCTACGAGCAGTACTTC
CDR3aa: CASSRKQGPYEQYF

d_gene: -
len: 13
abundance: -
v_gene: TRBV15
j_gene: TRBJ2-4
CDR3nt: TGTGCCACCAGCAGCGGGCCCAAAAACATTCAGTACTTC
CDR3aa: CATSSGPKNIQYF

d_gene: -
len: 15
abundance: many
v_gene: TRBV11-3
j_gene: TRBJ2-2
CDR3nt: TGTGCCAGCAGCCCCACCGGGACTAACACCGGGGAGCTGTTTTTT
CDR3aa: CASSPTGTNTGELFF

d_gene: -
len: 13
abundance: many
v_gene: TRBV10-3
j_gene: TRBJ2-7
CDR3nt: TGTGCCACCGGACAGATTCCTTCCTACGAGCAGTACTTC
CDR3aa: CATGQIPSYEQYF

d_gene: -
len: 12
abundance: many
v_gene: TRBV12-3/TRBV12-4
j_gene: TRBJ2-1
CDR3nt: TGTGCCAGCAGTTCAAGGGACAATGAGCAGTTCTTC
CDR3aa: CASSSRDNEQFF

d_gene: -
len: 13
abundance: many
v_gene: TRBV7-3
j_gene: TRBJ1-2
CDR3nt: TGTGCCAGCAGCTTCAGGGCGGGGCATGGCTACACCTTC
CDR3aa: CASSFRAGHGYTF

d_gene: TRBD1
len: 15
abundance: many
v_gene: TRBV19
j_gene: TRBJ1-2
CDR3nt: TGTGCCAGTAGTTCCACGACAGGGGGCATCTATGGCTACACCTTC
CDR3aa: CASSSTTGGIYGYTF

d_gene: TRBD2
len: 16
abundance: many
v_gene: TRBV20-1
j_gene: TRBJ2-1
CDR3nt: TGCAGTGCTACCGGACTAGCGGGAGTAAGCTACAATGAGCAGTTCTTC
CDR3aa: CSATGLAGVSYNEQFF

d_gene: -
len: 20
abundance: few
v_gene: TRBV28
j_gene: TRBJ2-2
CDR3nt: TGTGCCAGCAGTTTCCTTACAGGGTTCAGGACCACAACGAACACCGGGGAGCTGTTTTTT
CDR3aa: CASSFLTGFRTTTNTGELFF

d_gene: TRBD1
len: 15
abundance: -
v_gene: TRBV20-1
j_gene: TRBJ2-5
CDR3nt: TGCAGTGCCCTTCTCTACAGGGGGGTTCAAGAGACCCAGTACTTC
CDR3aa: CSALLYRGVQETQYF